Following are 12 T cell receptor beta chains from one sample sequenced in a study of T cell repertoires in cytomegalovirus infection (dated by TCRdb to between 2018 and 2021). The reads were generated on an Illumina HiSeq 1500. The public sequencing data were trimmed at Q25 with fastp and processed into clonotypes with MiXCR by TCRdb, which kept only in-frame beta chains. Each entry is one CDR3 protein sequence, shown with its most common DNA and genes. A total of 200,000 to 300,000 distinct CDR3 sequences appear in this sample, more than 9% of them only once. The ten largest clones take up 1.5% to 2% of the sample. Sample: PBMCs. The receptors shown here come from a human donor in good health (CMV status not recorded). Some clones in this sample may be carry-over from other donors' samples.

This chain uses TRBV19 with TRBJ1-4; possible D gene TRBD1, 5 bases. Germline lookup yields CDR1 LNHDA and CDR2 SQIVND (reference sequence). Trimming removed 3 bases from V and 3 bases from J, with 11 bases in between. This CDR3 has 15 amino acids. The CDR3 loop is CASSIFQGANEKLFF. CDR3 nucleotides: TGTGCCAGTAGTATCTTCCAGGGAGCTAATGAAAAACTGTTTTTT.

The genes are TRBV3-1 and TRBJ2-5; a weak D match, TRBD2 (6 bases). Trimming removed 0 bases at V and 5 bases at J, with 28 bases between. The CDR3 loop spans 20 amino acids. CDR1 and CDR2 (germline): LGHDT, YNNKEL (reference sequence). The CDR3 is CASSQDSIGGSHAGKETQYF. CDR3 coding DNA: TGTGCCAGCAGCCAAGATTCAATTGGGGGGAGTCACGCGGGGAAGGAGACCCAGTACTTC.

A word on this clonotype: A read error may explain this, as a much larger clone is one base away. The CDR3 bases are TGTGTCAGCAGCCCGGGACAGACCGAGCAGTACTTC. This codes for CVSSPGQTEQYF. The V gene is TRBV5-6, the J gene TRBJ2-7; 7 bases fit TRBD1. The CDR3 has 12 amino acids. Germline V gene data show CDR1 as SGHDT and CDR2 as YYEEEE. Variable domain in full (rest from reference TRBV5-6 and TRBJ2-7): DAGVTQSPTHLIKTRGQQVTLRCSPKSGHDTVSWYQQALGQGPQFIFQYYEEEERQRGNFPDRFSGHQFPNYSSELNVNALLLGDSALYLCVSSPGQTEQYFGPGTRLTVT.

This clonotype was seen repeatedly, ten times or more. The V call is TRBV7-2, the J call TRBJ1-2; possibly TRBD1 for D (5 bases). Germline CDR1 SGHTA, CDR2 FQGNSA. V dropped 2 bases and J dropped 2 bases, with 9 bases sitting between them. The CDR3 sequence is 14 residues long. For the CDR3, the DNA is TGTGCCAGCAGCTTATGGGCAGGGAACTATGGCTACACCTTC. Translating gives CASSLWAGNYGYTF.

This clonotype was detected ten times or more. V and J are TRBV7-2 and TRBJ2-1; 8 bases line up with TRBD2. Germline V gene data show CDR1 as SGHTA and CDR2 as FQGNSA. V shed 1 base and J 5 bases; nucleotides not matched to a gene: 7. The CDR3 contains 16 residues. CDR3 loop: CASSLGGGRLHNEQFF. The CDR3 DNA is TGTGCCAGCAGCTTAGGCGGCGGGAGGCTCCACAATGAGCAGTTCTTC.

The chain uses TRBV7-2 and TRBJ1-5; D uncertain. Germline CDR1 SGHTA, CDR2 FQGNSA. The CDR3 sequence is 13 residues long. V lost 0 bases and J lost 9, with 9 bases in between. For the CDR3, the DNA is TGTGCCAGCAGCTTAGCGGTGTCGGGGCCCCAGCATTTT. This codes for CASSLAVSGPQHF.

This clonotype was picked up many times. This chain links TRBV5-1 with TRBJ2-4, with D possibly TRBD2 on 5 matching bases. Trimming shortened V by 0 bases and J by 5 bases, and 15 bases separated the two germline ends. Germline V lookup: CDR1 SGHRS, CDR2 YFSETQ. This CDR3 is 16 amino acids long. This CDR3 reads CASSLETGSGENIQYF. The CDR3 DNA sequence: TGCGCCAGCAGCTTGGAAACGGGGTCTGGGGAAAACATTCAGTACTTC.

As for this clonotype: This may be a read error: a much more frequent sequence differs by one nucleotide. The chain is built from TRBV12-3 or TRBV12-4 and TRBJ1-1, with no clear D. This CDR3 spans 13 amino acids. The CDR3 DNA reads TGTGCCGGCAGTCTAGACCGATACACTGAAGCTTTCTTT. It yields the protein CAGSLDRYTEAFF.

This clonotype occurred many times. The rearrangement uses TRBV6-1 and TRBJ2-7; possibly TRBD2 for D (5 bases). This CDR3 has 12 amino acids. CDR1 is MNHNS, CDR2 SASEGT, per germline. V was trimmed by 6 bases and J by 7 bases, leaving 13 bases between them. The CDR3: CASRAPGNEQYF. The CDR3, as DNA: TGTGCCAGCAGGGCCCCCGGGAATGAGCAGTACTTC.

The chain employs TRBV6-5 and TRBJ2-2, with 9 bases that match TRBD1. Germline V gene lookup returns CDR1 MNHEY and CDR2 SVGAGI. The trim removed 6 bases at V and 5 bases at J, leaving 10 bases unmatched. The CDR3 is 16 amino acids. The CDR3 coding sequence is TGTGCCAGCAGCCGTTGGGGACAGGGATGGACCGGGGAGCTGTTTTTT. This encodes CASSRWGQGWTGELFF.

This clonotype was seen many times. J is TRBJ1-2 and V is TRBV12-3 or TRBV12-4, with TRBD1 identical over 8 bases. V shed 5 bases, J shed 3 bases, and the junction held 8 bases outside the gene matches. The CDR3 runs to 15 residues. In DNA, the CDR3 is TGTGCCAGCAGTCCCACAGGGGGGCGGGACTATGGCTACACCTTC. Residues: CASSPTGGRDYGYTF.

This clonotype has just a few counts. The gene calls are TRBV19 and TRBJ2-7; the D is unclear. V was trimmed by 6 bases and J by 2 bases, leaving 14 bases between them. CDR1 and CDR2 from the germline V gene are LNHDA and SQIVND (reference sequence). This CDR3 comprises 14 residues. The CDR3 sequence: CASRVPGSPYEQYF. The CDR3 DNA is TGTGCCAGTAGAGTCCCGGGCTCCCCCTACGAGCAGTACTTC.